This T cell receptor (beta chain) was observed in a study of control samples from healthy donors and cancer patients. The germline V gene has CDR1 LNHDA and CDR2 SQIVND (reference sequence). The CDR3 loop spans 14 amino acids. Trimming took off 3 bases at V and 5 bases at J, with 13 bases between the two ends. This clone was recorded a few times. Produced via immunoSEQ multiplex PCR; TCRdb's table is partial and in-frame only. This sample has some 70,000 clones, with over 65% found just once. This clonotype originated in a woman aged 45-59 years with lung cancer. Sequenced material: PBMCs. The V call is TRBV19, the J call TRBJ1-2, with D tentatively TRBD1 (6 bases). CDR3 sequence: CASSMLGGGYGYTF. DNA for the CDR3: TGTGCCAGTAGTATGTTGGGAGGGGGTTATGGCTACACCTTC. Supplemented by reference TRBV19 and TRBJ1-2, the full variable domain reads DGGITQSPKYLFRKEGQNVTLSCEQNLNHDAMYWYRQDPGQGLRLIYYSQIVNDFQKGDIAEGYSVSREKKESFPLTVTSAQKNPTAFYLCASSMLGGGYGYTFGSGTRLTVV.